This T cell receptor (beta chain) was sequenced during a study of cytomegalovirus exposure and HLA in healthy donors. About the study: Of all 400 or so donors who were genotyped, under 90% belonged to the Caucasian-associated ancestry cluster. Study results and caveats: There were some public TCRs occurring in many donors, but most TCR sequences were rare. The authors judged a highly shared variant cluster likely a sequencing artifact.

About this clone: The antigen is unknown.

At sampling all donors were nominally healthy, likely with unrecorded immune exposures. This CDR3 is built from 13 residues. Germline CDR1 reads MNHEY; CDR2 reads SMNVEV (reference sequence). Trimming removed 3 bases at V and 8 bases at J, with 13 bases between. PCR employed 60 Vbeta and 13 Jbeta primers. Profiling relied on immunoSEQ multiplex PCR, and the TCRdb table lists in-frame clones only, not all of them. The sample holds under 150,000 clones, approximately 85% seen once. The rearrangement uses TRBV27 and TRBJ1-2; D may be TRBD1 (5 bases). The specimen sequenced was PBMCs. The sequence derives from a boy under 18 in good health and CMV-seronegative. CDR3 in amino acids: CASSLGGAEGYTF. As DNA, the CDR3 is TGTGCCAGCAGTTTGGGTGGGGCTGAAGGCTACACCTTC.